One and the same sample provided the 2 T cell receptor beta chains below, sequenced in a study of cytomegalovirus exposure and HLA in healthy donors. Method: immunoSEQ multiplex PCR; TCRdb's copy keeps in-frame clones and lacks some. This sample has about 330,000 clones, with about 90% found just once. Sequencing was performed on PBMCs. The receptors here all came from a woman in her twenties or thirties in good health and CMV-seropositive.

This clone was seen once. In the same sample, other DNA sequences code for this CDR3. V and J are TRBV18 and TRBJ1-5, with D uncertain. This CDR3 spans 13 amino acids. V lost 2 bases, J lost 5 bases, and 7 bases lay in between. Germline lookup yields CDR1 KGHSH and CDR2 LQKENI. Here the CDR3 reads CASSPGGDQPQHF. DNA of the CDR3: TGTGCCAGCTCACCAGGCGGGGATCAGCCCCAGCATTTT.

The genes are TRBV25-1 and TRBJ1-1; 9 nucleotides agree with TRBD1. Germline loops: CDR1 MGHDK, CDR2 SYGVNS. The V and J ends lost 6 bases and 4 bases, in that order; junction bases with no gene match: 6. CDR3 length: 14 residues. CDR3 bases: TGTGCCAGCAGGGGGGACAGGGTAAGCACTGAAGCTTTCTTT. Its translation: CASRGDRVSTEAFF. Looking up the rest from reference TRBV25-1 and TRBJ1-1 gives the full variable domain: EADIYQTPRYLVIGTGKKITLECSQTMGHDKMYWYQQDPGMELHLIHYSYGVNSTEKGDLSSESTVSRIRTEHFPLTLESARPSHTSQYLCASRGDRVSTEAFFGQGTRLTVV.